This TCR beta chain was sequenced for a study of cytomegalovirus exposure and HLA in healthy donors. As concerns this clone: Antigen: not known.

Germline-derived CDR1 and CDR2 are SGHRS and YFSETQ. Trimming removed 5 bases from V and 4 bases from J, with 15 bases in between. The CDR3 is 15 residues long. The PCR had 60 Vbeta and 13 Jbeta primers. Sequencing used immunoSEQ multiplex PCR; TCRdb keeps in-frame clones, though not all of them. The sample has under 200,000 clones; 68% are singletons. Study results and caveats: Per a prior analysis, the majority of TCR beta V segments were productive roughly 87% or roughly 30% of the time.

Material: PBMCs. This clonotype was sampled from a man in his forties or fifties in good health and CMV-seronegative. The chain uses TRBV5-1 and TRBJ2-2, with D tentatively TRBD1 (5 bases). The CDR3 coding sequence is TGCGCCAGCAGACCGACAGACATGGGCACCGGGGAGCTGTTTTTT. Encoded protein: CASRPTDMGTGELFF.